This TCR beta chain was sequenced in a study of technical replicates of blood from a handful of donors (dated by TCRdb to 2016 to 2017). A remark on this clone: The antigen it binds to is not known. No clone much larger than this one lies a single base away; base qualities are absent.

The CDR3 spans 13 residues, from the cysteine through the phenylalanine. Only CDR3 DNA remains: 39 bases, in frame from the first base. V loses 6 bases of germline sequence and J loses 2 bases, and the interval between the two ends is 10 bases. For CDR1 and CDR2, the germline V gene (reference sequence) lists MNHEY and SMNVEV. The protocol used for the library was the immunoSEQ multiplex PCR assay. TCRdb re-hosts the immuneACCESS table, in-frame sequences only. Its copies lack some clones; in the studies checked, an unresolved V gene accounts for under half of them, and the cause for the rest is not known. The sample yields 50,000 to 70,000 clones; 86% were counted once. The ten largest clonotypes hold 5.1% of the sample.

This clonotype was obtained from a human donor in good health. Some clones in this sample may be carry-over from other donors' samples. The sequence links TRBV27 to TRBJ1-1; TRBD1 could be the D gene, as 5 bases match. Sequences were obtained from PBMCs. Read as DNA, the sequence is TGTGCCAGCAGCCAGACAGTTAACACTGAAGCTTTCTTT. Its protein reads: CASSQTVNTEAFF.